This TCR beta chain was obtained from a study of Graves' ophthalmopathy and Graves' hyperthyroidism. Overall study results and limits: In separating ophthalmopathy from stable hyperthyroidism, a 13-signature model achieved roughly 87% sensitivity and 81.08% specificity.

Amplified material comprised TCR beta CDR3 regions derived from RNA transcripts. HTBI primers primed a first-round RT-PCR, and a second-round multiplex PCR followed. TCRdb reprocessed the multiplex PCR reads with MiXCR, giving one entry per CDR3 protein. The sample yields some 360,000 distinct CDR3 sequences, roughly 15% seen once. This clonotype was found many times. No antigen is known for it. CDR1 is KGHDR, CDR2 SFDVKD, per germline. The V gene lost 3 bases and the J gene lost 10 bases, with 9 bases spanning the gap. The CDR3 is 12 amino acids. Sequenced input: peripheral blood. V usage is TRBV24-1 and J usage is TRBJ1-5; no reliable D call. This receptor was obtained from an adult woman with stable Graves' hyperthyroidism. The CDR3 sequence: CATSDPDLPQHF. The CDR3 nucleotides are TGTGCCACCAGTGATCCCGACCTACCCCAGCATTTT.